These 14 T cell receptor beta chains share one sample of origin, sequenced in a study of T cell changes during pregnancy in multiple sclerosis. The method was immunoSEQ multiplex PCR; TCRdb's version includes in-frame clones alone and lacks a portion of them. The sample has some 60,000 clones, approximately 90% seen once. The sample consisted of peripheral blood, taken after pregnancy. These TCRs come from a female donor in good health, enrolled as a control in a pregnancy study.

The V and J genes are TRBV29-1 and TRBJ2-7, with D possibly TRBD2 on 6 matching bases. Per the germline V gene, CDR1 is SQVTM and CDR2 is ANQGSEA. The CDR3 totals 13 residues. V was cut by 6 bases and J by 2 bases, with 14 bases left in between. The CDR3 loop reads CSVYLGGTYEQYF. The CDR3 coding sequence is TGCAGCGTCTACCTGGGCGGGACCTACGAGCAGTACTTC.

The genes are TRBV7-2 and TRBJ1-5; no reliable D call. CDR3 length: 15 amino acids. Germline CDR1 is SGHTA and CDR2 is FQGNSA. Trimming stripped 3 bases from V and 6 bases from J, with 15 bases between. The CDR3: CASSLYAGYSQPQHF. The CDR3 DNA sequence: TGTGCCAGCAGCTTGTATGCGGGATATAGTCAGCCCCAGCATTTT.

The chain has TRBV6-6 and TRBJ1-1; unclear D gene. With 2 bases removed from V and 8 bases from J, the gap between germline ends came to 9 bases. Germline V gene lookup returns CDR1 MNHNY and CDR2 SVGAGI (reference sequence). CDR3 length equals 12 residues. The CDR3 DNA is TGTGCCAGCAGTTACCTCGAGGGAGAAGCTTTCTTT. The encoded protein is CASSYLEGEAFF.

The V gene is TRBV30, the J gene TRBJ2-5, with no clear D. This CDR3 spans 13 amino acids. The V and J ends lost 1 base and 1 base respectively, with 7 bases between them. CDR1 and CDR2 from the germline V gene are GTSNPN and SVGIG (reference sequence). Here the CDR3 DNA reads TGTGCCTGGAGTGGAGGAATCCAAGAGACCCAGTACTTC. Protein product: CAWSGGIQETQYF.

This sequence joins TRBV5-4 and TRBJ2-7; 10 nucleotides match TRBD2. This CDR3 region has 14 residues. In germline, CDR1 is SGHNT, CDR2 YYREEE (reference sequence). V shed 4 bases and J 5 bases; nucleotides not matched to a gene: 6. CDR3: CASSLEAGGHEQYF. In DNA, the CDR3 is TGTGCCAGCAGCCTGGAAGCGGGGGGGCACGAGCAGTACTTC.

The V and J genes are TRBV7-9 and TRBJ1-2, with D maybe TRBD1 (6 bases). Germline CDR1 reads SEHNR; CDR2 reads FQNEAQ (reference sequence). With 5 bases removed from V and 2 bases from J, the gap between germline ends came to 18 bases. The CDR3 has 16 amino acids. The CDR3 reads CASSRTTGHGNYGYTF. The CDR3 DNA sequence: TGTGCCAGCAGCAGAACCACGGGACACGGAAACTATGGCTACACCTTC.

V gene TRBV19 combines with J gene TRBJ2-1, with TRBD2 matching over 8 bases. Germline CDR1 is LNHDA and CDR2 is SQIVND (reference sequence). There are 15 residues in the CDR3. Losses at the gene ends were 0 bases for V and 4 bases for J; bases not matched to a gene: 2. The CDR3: CASSIELAAYNEQFF. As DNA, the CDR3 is TGTGCCAGTAGTATAGAACTAGCGGCGTACAATGAGCAGTTCTTC.

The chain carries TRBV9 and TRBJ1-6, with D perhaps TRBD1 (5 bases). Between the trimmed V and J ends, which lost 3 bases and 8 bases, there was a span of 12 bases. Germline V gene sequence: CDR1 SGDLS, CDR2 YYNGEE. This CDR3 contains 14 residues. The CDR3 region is CASSAGLTDSPLHF. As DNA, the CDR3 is TGTGCCAGCAGCGCGGGACTAACGGATTCACCCCTCCACTTT.

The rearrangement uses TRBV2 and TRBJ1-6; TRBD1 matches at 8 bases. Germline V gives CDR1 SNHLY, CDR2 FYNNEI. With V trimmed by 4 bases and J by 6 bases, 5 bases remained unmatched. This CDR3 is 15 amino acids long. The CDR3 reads CASSVAGQGNSPLHF. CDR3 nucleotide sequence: TGTGCCAGCAGTGTCGCAGGACAGGGTAATTCACCCCTCCACTTT. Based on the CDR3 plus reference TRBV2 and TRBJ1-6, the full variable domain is EPEVTQTPSHQVTQMGQEVILRCVPISNHLYFYWYRQILGQKVEFLVSFYNNEISEKSEIFDDQFSVERPDGSNFTLKIRSTKLEDSAMYFCASSVAGQGNSPLHFGNGTRLTVT.

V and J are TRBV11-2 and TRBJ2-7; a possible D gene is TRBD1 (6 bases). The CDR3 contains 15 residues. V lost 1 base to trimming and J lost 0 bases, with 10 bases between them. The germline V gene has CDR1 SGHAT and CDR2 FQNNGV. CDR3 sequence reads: CASSLGTAYSYEQYF. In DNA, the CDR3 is TGTGCCAGCAGCTTAGGGACAGCCTACTCCTACGAGCAGTACTTC. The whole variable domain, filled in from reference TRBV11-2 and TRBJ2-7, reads EAGVAQSPRYKIIEKRQSVAFWCNPISGHATLYWYQQILGQGPKLLIQFQNNGVVDDSQLPKDRFSAERLKGVDSTLKIQPAKLEDSAVYLCASSLGTAYSYEQYFGPGTRLTVT.

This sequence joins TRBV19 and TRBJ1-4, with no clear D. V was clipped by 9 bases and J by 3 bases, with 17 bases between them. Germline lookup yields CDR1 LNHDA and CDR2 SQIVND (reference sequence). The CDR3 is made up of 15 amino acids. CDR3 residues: CASQSGSAANEKLFF. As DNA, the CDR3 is TGTGCCAGCCAATCGGGGTCAGCAGCTAATGAAAAACTGTTTTTT.

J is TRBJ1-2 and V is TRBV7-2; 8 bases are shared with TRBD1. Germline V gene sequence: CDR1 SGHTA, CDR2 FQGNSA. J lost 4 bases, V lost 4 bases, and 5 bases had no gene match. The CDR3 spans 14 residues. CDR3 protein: CASSSRQGPYGYTF. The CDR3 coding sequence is TGTGCCAGCAGCTCAAGACAGGGGCCCTATGGCTACACCTTC.

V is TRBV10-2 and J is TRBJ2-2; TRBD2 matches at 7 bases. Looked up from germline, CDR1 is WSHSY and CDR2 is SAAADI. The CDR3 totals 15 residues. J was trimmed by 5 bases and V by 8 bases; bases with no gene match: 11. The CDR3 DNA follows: TGCGCCAGCGGAGCACAAGCGGGGCCAACCGGGGAGCTGTTTTTT. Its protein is CASGAQAGPTGELFF.

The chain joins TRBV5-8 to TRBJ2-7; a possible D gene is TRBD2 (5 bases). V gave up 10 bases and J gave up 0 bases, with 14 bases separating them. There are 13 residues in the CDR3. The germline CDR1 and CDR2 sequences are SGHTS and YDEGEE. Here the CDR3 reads CAVRGRGSYEQYF. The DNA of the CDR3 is TGTGCCGTCCGAGGACGGGGCTCCTACGAGCAGTACTTC.